This TCR beta chain was profiled in a study of T cell clones after liver transplantation. Study as a whole: TCRbeta sequencing after a pre-transplant mixed lymphocyte reaction identified graft-donor-reactive clones, later tracked in post-transplant blood. Until 12-24 months post-transplant, subjects got standard immunosuppression and no induction. Blood was drawn pre-transplant, before withdrawal, and after full or failed withdrawal. The study's findings and limits: A larger donor-reactive than third-party decline suggested partial antigen-specific deletion.

The repertoire was sequenced with immunoSEQ multiplex PCR; TCRdb's copy has only in-frame clones and lacks some. The sample yields roughly 100,000 clones, roughly 80% seen once. Germline V CDR1 and CDR2: MNHEY, SMNVEV (reference sequence). V trimming: 8 bases; J trimming: 4 bases; junction bases outside the gene matches: 13. The CDR3 length is 15 residues. This clone was detected only once. Its antigen is not identified. The source material was CD4+ T cells from blood, sampled before liver transplant. The sequence was collected from a human donor who received a liver transplant. The chain uses TRBV27 and TRBJ1-2, with TRBD1 matching 7 bases. This CDR3 is CASRPSGEGAYGYTF. The CDR3 region has the DNA TGTGCCAGCCGGCCGTCGGGGGAGGGGGCCTATGGCTACACCTTC.